These 19 T cell receptor beta chains were sequenced from one sample in a study of CD8+ T cells in alopecia areata. Extracted RNA was reverse transcribed into cDNA, the sequencing template. TCRdb's copy holds only in-frame clones and misses some; the assay was immunoSEQ multiplex PCR. This repertoire shows 100,000 to 150,000 clones, 45% to 50% found once; its top ten account for over 9.5%. Sequenced input: NKG2D-low CD8+ T cells sorted from blood. All receptors come from a human donor with alopecia areata.

This sequence joins TRBV27 and TRBJ1-4, with a weak D call TRBD1 (5 bases). The CDR3 spans 11 residues. Germline V gives CDR1 MNHEY, CDR2 SMNVEV (reference sequence). CDR3 nucleotides: TGTGTCTCGACCGGGGGTGAAAAACTGTTTTTT. Its protein product is CVSTGGEKLFF.

A few counts support this clone. The chain links TRBV23-1 to TRBJ2-1; 7 nucleotides agree with TRBD1. TRBV23-1 is an ORF, and what it does is uncertain. Trimming cost V 0 bases and J 5 bases; bases outside gene matches: 7. There are 16 residues in the CDR3. The CDR3 coding sequence is TGCGCCAGCAGTCAATCACAGGGGCCCTTCCACAATGAGCAGTTCTTC. Its protein is CASSQSQGPFHNEQFF.

J is TRBJ2-7 and V is TRBV29-1; D unclear. This CDR3 contains 12 residues. Germline CDR1 and CDR2: SQVTM and ANQGSEA. Between the trimmed V and J ends, which lost 4 bases and 7 bases, there was a span of 14 bases. The CDR3 sequence is CSVGAQTTEQYF. DNA of the CDR3: TGCAGCGTTGGGGCCCAAACGACGGAGCAGTACTTC.

This chain uses TRBV29-1 with TRBJ2-3; 10 bases match TRBD1. Germline assignment: CDR1 SQVTM and CDR2 ANQGSEA. CDR3 length: 15 residues. After removal of 4 bases from V and 0 bases from J, the junction contained 4 bases not matched to a gene. Here the CDR3 DNA reads TGCAGCGTTGTCGGGACAGGGGACAGCACAGATACGCAGTATTTT. It translates to CSVVGTGDSTDTQYF.

The genes are TRBV29-1 and TRBJ2-1, with D unresolved. Germline values: CDR1 SQVTM, CDR2 ANQGSEA. This CDR3 is built from 11 residues. Trimming pared 0 bases from V and 8 bases from J, leaving 5 bases between. CDR3 in amino acids: CSVEDSHEQFF. The CDR3 bases are TGCAGCGTTGAAGATTCCCATGAGCAGTTCTTC.

The gene calls are TRBV27 and TRBJ2-7, with D perhaps TRBD1 or TRBD2 (5 bases each). V was cut by 2 bases and J by 10 bases, with 12 bases left in between. The CDR3 runs 12 residues. CDR1 is MNHEY and CDR2 is SMNVEV in the germline V gene (reference sequence). CDR3 DNA: TGTGCCAGCAGTTTAAGAGGGACGACACAGTACTTC. Translated: CASSLRGTTQYF.

This chain links TRBV4-2 with TRBJ2-1; 10 nucleotides match TRBD2. Losses at the gene ends were 3 bases for V and 8 bases for J; bases not matched to a gene: 7. The CDR3 runs 15 residues. CDR1 is LGHNA, CDR2 YNFKEQ, per germline. The CDR3 spells CASSQTSGQVDEQFF. In DNA, the CDR3 is TGTGCCAGCAGCCAGACTAGCGGGCAGGTCGATGAGCAGTTCTTC.

The chain recombines TRBV27 with TRBJ2-2; D gene unclear. CDR1 and CDR2 from the germline V gene are MNHEY and SMNVEV (reference sequence). This CDR3 has 13 amino acids. The V and J ends lost 6 bases and 4 bases respectively, with 9 bases between them. CDR3 nucleotides: TGTGCCAGCAGACTCTACAGCACCGGGGAGCTGTTTTTT. Protein: CASRLYSTGELFF.

This clone appeared a few times. This same CDR3 is encoded by further DNA sequences in the sample. CDR3 amino acids: CSVVGDRGYEQYF. The CDR3 DNA follows: TGCAGCGTTGTTGGGGACAGGGGTTACGAGCAGTACTTC. V is TRBV29-1 and J is TRBJ2-7; 10 bases fit TRBD1. Looked up from germline, CDR1 is SQVTM and CDR2 is ANQGSEA. The CDR3 has 13 residues. V dropped 4 bases and J dropped 4; count of bases not matched to a gene: 4.

This chain uses TRBV30 with TRBJ1-1; D not certain. This CDR3 spans 12 amino acids. The ends were cut back, 2 bases at V and 4 bases at J, with 8 bases in the middle. Germline V gives CDR1 GTSNPN, CDR2 SVGIG (reference sequence). CDR3 residues: CAWSSSGTEAFF. CDR3 sequence (DNA): TGTGCCTGGAGTTCATCGGGCACTGAAGCTTTCTTT.

The chain recombines TRBV29-1 with TRBJ1-2; D perhaps matches TRBD1 (5 bases). The CDR3 totals 13 residues. Between the trimmed V and J ends, which lost 0 bases and 6 bases, there was a span of 11 bases. CDR1 and CDR2 from the germline V gene are SQVTM and ANQGSEA. The CDR3 protein is CSVEEGEMDGYTF. The CDR3 DNA follows: TGCAGCGTTGAAGAAGGGGAAATGGATGGCTACACCTTC.

This clone was recorded a few times. The chain is built from TRBV7-2 and TRBJ2-5; D possibly corresponds to TRBD2 (7 bases). Germline loops: CDR1 SGHTA, CDR2 FQGNSA. Trimming stripped 2 bases from V and 4 bases from J, with 20 bases between. This CDR3 has 17 amino acids. Here the CDR3 reads CASSLRGGGANGETQYF. DNA of the CDR3: TGTGCCAGCAGCTTAAGAGGCGGGGGCGCAAACGGAGAGACCCAGTACTTC.

This clone was counted a few times. This chain links TRBV29-1 with TRBJ2-2; D gene ambiguous. The CDR3 totals 12 residues. Trimming shortened V by 4 bases and J by 7 bases, and 10 bases separated the two germline ends. The germline V gene encodes CDR1 SQVTM and CDR2 ANQGSEA. The CDR3 sequence is CSVALAGGELFF. CDR3 nucleotides: TGCAGCGTTGCCCTCGCTGGCGGGGAGCTGTTTTTT.

The chain employs TRBV29-1 and TRBJ2-5; D is possibly TRBD1 (5 bases). Trimming removed 2 bases from V and 2 bases from J, with 12 bases in between. This CDR3 comprises 14 residues. Germline V gene lookup returns CDR1 SQVTM and CDR2 ANQGSEA. The CDR3 sequence is CSVEMAGLQETQYF. The CDR3 bases are TGCAGCGTTGAAATGGCAGGGTTGCAAGAGACCCAGTACTTC.

The rearrangement uses TRBV30 and TRBJ1-5, with D hard to call. Germline CDR1 GTSNPN, CDR2 SVGIG (reference sequence). The V gene lost 2 bases and the J gene lost 0 bases, with 8 bases spanning the gap. CDR3 length: 14 amino acids. CDR3: CAWSSGVSNQPQHF. CDR3 nucleotide sequence: TGTGCCTGGAGTTCAGGAGTTAGCAATCAGCCCCAGCATTTT.

The chain has TRBV7-9 and TRBJ2-7; TRBD1 agrees at 9 bases. V lost 8 bases to trimming and J lost 4 bases; unmatched junction nucleotides: 6. This CDR3 region has 13 residues. Germline-derived CDR1 and CDR2 are SEHNR and FQNEAQ (reference sequence). The CDR3 protein is CASLGQGMYEQYF. CDR3 DNA: TGTGCCAGCCTAGGACAGGGGATGTACGAGCAGTACTTC.

This chain joins TRBV5-6 and TRBJ2-3; TRBD1 matches 7 bases. CDR1 and CDR2 (germline): SGHDT, YYEEEE. V gave up 2 bases and J gave up 3 bases; unmatched junction bases: 3. The CDR3 has 14 residues. The CDR3 here is CASSFGQETDTQYF. The CDR3 nucleotides are TGTGCCAGCAGCTTCGGACAGGAAACAGATACGCAGTATTTT.

CDR3 DNA sequence: TGCAGCGCACGGACAGGGGACGGGGCCAACGTCCTGACTTTC. It encodes CSARTGDGANVLTF. V and J are TRBV29-1 and TRBJ2-6; 9 nucleotides line up with TRBD1. This CDR3 comprises 14 residues. Germline V lookup: CDR1 SQVTM, CDR2 ANQGSEA. V shed 7 bases, J shed 4 bases, and the junction held 5 bases outside the gene matches.

The rearrangement joins TRBV2 to TRBJ2-1, with unresolved D. The germline V gene has CDR1 SNHLY and CDR2 FYNNEI. CDR3 length: 14 residues. V was pared by 8 bases and J by 8 bases, with 19 bases between. DNA for the CDR3: TGTGCCAGCCGAGGTACACTAACCGTCGATGAGCAGTTCTTC. It yields the protein CASRGTLTVDEQFF.